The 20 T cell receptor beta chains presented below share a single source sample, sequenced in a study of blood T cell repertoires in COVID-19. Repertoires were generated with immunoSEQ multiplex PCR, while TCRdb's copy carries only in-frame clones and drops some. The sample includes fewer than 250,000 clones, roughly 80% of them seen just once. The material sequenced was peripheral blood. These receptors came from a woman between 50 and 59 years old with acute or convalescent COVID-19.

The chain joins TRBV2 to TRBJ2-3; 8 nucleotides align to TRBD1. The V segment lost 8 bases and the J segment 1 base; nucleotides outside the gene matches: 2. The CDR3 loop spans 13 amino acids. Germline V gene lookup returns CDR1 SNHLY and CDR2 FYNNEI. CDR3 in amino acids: CASRTGRTDTQYF. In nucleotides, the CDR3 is TGTGCCAGCCGGACAGGGCGCACAGATACGCAGTATTTT.

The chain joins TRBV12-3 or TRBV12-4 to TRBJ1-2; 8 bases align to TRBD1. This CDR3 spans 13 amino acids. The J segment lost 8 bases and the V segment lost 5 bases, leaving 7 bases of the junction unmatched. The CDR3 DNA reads TGTGCCAGCAGTCCGGACAGGGTAGTCGGCTACACCTTC. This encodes CASSPDRVVGYTF.

CDR3 DNA sequence: TGTGCCAGCAGCTTTGGACAGGGCGGCCAGCCCCAGCATTTT. Protein product: CASSFGQGGQPQHF. V and J are TRBV11-2 and TRBJ1-5; TRBD1 matches at 8 bases. The V gene's germline CDR1 is SGHAT and CDR2 FQNNGV. The CDR3 loop spans 14 amino acids. V was clipped by 3 bases and J by 7 bases; unmatched bases: 5.

The CDR3 region is CASSLSVDRVDTQYF. CDR3 nucleotides: TGTGCCAGCAGCTTAAGTGTGGACAGGGTTGATACGCAGTATTTT. The J gene is TRBJ2-3, the V gene TRBV7-2, with 8 bases lining up with TRBD1. CDR3 length equals 15 residues. The J segment lost 6 bases and the V segment lost 2 bases, leaving 7 bases of the junction unmatched. Germline CDR1 is SGHTA and CDR2 is FQGNSA.

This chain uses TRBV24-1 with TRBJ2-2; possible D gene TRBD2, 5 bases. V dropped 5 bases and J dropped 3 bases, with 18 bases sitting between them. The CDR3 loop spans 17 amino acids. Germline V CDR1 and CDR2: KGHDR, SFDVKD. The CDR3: CATSAASGRVDTGELFF. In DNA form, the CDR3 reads TGTGCCACCAGTGCCGCGTCGGGAAGGGTAGACACCGGGGAGCTGTTTTTT.

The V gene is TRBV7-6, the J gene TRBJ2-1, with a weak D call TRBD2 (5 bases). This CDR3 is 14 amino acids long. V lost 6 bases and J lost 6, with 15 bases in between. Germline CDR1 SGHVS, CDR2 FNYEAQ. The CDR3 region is CASSRNGESNEQFF. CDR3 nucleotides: TGTGCCAGCAGTAGGAACGGGGAAAGCAATGAGCAGTTCTTC.

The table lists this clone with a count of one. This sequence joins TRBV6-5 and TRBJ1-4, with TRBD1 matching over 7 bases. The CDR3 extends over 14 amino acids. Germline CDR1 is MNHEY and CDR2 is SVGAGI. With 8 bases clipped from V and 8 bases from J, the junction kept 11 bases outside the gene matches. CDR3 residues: CASHRGQRGEKLFF. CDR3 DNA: TGTGCCAGCCATAGGGGGCAGAGGGGAGAAAAACTGTTTTTT.

CDR3 protein: CASSLELPGHGYEQYF. The CDR3 DNA reads as TGTGCCAGCAGCTTAGAATTGCCGGGACATGGATACGAGCAGTACTTC. The chain couples TRBV7-6 to TRBJ2-7, with a possible D match to TRBD1 (6 bases). CDR1 is SGHVS and CDR2 is FNYEAQ in the germline V gene. The V end was cut by 1 base, the J end by 4 bases, with 17 bases between. CDR3 length equals 16 residues.

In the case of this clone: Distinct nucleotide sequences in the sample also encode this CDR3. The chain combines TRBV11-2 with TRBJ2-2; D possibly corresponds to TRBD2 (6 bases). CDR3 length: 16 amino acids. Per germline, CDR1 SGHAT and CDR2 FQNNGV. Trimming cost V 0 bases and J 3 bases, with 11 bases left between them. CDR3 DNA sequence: TGTGCCAGCAGCTTAGATAGGAGGGGATACACCGGGGAGCTGTTTTTT. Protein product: CASSLDRRGYTGELFF.

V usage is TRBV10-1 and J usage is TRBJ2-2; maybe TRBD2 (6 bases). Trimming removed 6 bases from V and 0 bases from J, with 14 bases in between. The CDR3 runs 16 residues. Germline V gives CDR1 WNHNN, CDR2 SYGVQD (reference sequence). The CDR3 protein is CASSAQGGPNTGELFF. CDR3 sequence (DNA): TGCGCCAGCAGCGCCCAGGGAGGTCCGAACACCGGGGAGCTGTTTTTT.

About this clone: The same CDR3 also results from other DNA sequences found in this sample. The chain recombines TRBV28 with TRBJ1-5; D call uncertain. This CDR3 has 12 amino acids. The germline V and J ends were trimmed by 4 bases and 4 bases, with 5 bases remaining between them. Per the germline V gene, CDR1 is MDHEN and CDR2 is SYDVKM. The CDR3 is CASSSLNQPQHF. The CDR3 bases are TGTGCCAGCAGTTCCCTTAATCAGCCCCAGCATTTT.

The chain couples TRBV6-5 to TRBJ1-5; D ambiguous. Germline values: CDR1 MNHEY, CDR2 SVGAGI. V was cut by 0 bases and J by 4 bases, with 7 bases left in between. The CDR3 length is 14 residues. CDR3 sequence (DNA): TGTGCCAGCAGTTACTCGAGCGGAAATCAGCCCCAGCATTTT. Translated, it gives CASSYSSGNQPQHF.

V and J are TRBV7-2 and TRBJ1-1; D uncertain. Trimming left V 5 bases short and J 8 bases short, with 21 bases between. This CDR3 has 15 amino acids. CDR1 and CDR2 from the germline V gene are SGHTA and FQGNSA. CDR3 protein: CASSPQIQFNREAFF. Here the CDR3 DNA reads TGTGCCAGCAGCCCTCAGATACAGTTCAATCGGGAAGCTTTCTTT.

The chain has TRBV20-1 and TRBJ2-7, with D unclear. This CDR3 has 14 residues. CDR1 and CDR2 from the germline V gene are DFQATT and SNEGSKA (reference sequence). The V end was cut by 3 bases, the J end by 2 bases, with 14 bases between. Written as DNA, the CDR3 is TGCAGTGCTAGTTCGGTTTCGGTGGCCTACGAGCAGTACTTC. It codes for CSASSVSVAYEQYF.

The CDR3 reads CATMGTGLTGEQFF. The CDR3 DNA reads TGTGCCACCATGGGAACAGGGCTGACTGGGGAGCAGTTCTTC. V gene TRBV24-1 combines with J gene TRBJ2-1; TRBD1 might be the D (6 bases). The CDR3 extends over 14 amino acids. Germline V lookup: CDR1 KGHDR, CDR2 SFDVKD. V lost 8 bases and J 10 bases, leaving 20 bases between the germline ends.

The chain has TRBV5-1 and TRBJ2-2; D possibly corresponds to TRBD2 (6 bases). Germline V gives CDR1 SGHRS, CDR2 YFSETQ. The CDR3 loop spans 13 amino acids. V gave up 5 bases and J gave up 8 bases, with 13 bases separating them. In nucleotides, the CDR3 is TGCGCCAGCAGGGGACTCCAGGAAGGGGAGCTGTTTTTT. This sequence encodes CASRGLQEGELFF. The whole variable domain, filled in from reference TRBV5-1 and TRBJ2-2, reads KAGVTQTPRYLIKTRGQQVTLSCSPISGHRSVSWYQQTPGQGLQFLFEYFSETQRNKGNFPGRFSGRQFSNSRSEMNVSTLELGDSALYLCASRGLQEGELFFGEGSRLTVL.

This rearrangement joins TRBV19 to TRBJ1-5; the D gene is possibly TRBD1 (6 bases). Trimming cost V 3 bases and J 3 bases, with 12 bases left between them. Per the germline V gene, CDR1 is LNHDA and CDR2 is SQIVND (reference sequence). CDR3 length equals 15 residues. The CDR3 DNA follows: TGTGCCAGTAGTATCGGGGGGGCCCACAATCAGCCCCAGCATTTT. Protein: CASSIGGAHNQPQHF.

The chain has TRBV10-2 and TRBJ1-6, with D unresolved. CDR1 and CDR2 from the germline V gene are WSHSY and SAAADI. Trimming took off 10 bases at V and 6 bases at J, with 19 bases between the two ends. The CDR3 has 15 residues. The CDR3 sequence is CATREFRSPNSPLHF. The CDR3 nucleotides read TGCGCCACTCGGGAATTTAGGAGTCCTAATTCACCCCTCCACTTT.

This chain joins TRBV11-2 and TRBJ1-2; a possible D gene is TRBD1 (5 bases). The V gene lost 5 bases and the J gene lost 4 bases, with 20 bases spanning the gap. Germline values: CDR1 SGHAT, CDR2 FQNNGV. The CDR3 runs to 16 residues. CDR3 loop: CASSPRSGGVGYGYTF. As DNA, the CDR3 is TGTGCCAGCAGCCCACGATCGGGGGGGGTTGGCTATGGCTACACCTTC.

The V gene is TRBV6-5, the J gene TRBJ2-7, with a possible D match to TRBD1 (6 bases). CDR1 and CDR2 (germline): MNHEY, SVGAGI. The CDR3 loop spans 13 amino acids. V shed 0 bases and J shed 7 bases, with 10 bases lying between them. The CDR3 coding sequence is TGTGCCAGCAGTTACTCTACAGGGATGGAGCAGTACTTC. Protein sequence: CASSYSTGMEQYF.